These T cell receptor beta chains were read from a single sample in a study of blood T cell repertoires in COVID-19. Data came from immunoSEQ multiplex PCR; TCRdb stores just in-frame clones and leaves some out. In the table there are about 280,000 clones, around 90% of which are singletons. Sequenced sample: peripheral blood. These receptors originate from a middle-aged woman who had recovered from COVID-19. Each CDR3 is given with its conserved first and last residue.

v_gene	j_gene	CDR3aa
TRBV7-9	TRBJ2-1	CASSQTGNEQFF
TRBV19	TRBJ1-5	CASSIWTGLGQPQHF
TRBV19	TRBJ1-5	CASSMGRGNQPQHF
TRBV5-8	TRBJ2-3	CASSTEGADTQYF
TRBV2	TRBJ2-3	CASSGRGTSGSMADTQYF
TRBV13	TRBJ2-7	CASSSTHDEQYF
TRBV24-1	TRBJ1-5	CATSDSYTNQPQHF
TRBV7-3	TRBJ1-1	CASSRLPDTEAFF
TRBV4-1	TRBJ2-7	CASSQEAQGRRTSGTYEQYF
TRBV5-6	TRBJ2-1	CASSLVSLRDPEYNEQFF
TRBV27	TRBJ1-6	CASSSSSYNSPLHF
TRBV5-1	TRBJ2-1	CASSLIIAGNEQFF
TRBV27	TRBJ1-3	CASSLAYSGNTIYF
TRBV5-8	TRBJ2-5	CASSLWGTGQTQYF
TRBV3-1/TRBV3-2	TRBJ2-7	CASSQEGFLAGGSGEQYF
TRBV4-1	TRBJ1-1	CASSQERGITGTGKNTEAFF
TRBV19	TRBJ2-6	CASSPEGGAGANVLTF
TRBV29-1	TRBJ1-1	CSVVSDRGLNTEAFF
TRBV21-1	TRBJ2-7	CASSKEGERECYEQYF
TRBV3-1/TRBV3-2	TRBJ2-3	CASSQDLGDSSGRFLTDTQYF
TRBV9	TRBJ1-1	CASSGTGGITEAFF
TRBV19	TRBJ2-5	CASKAGGGGETQYF
TRBV19	TRBJ2-3	CASSILLAGGPPDTQYF